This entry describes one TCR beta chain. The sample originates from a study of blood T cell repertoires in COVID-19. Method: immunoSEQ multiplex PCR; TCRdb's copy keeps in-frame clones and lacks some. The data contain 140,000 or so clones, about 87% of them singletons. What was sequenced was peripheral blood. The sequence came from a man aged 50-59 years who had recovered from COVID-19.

For the CDR3, the DNA is TGTGCCAGCAGTGAGCGGGGGGGCGGGGAGACCCAGTACTTC. Protein product: CASSERGGGETQYF. The chain is built from TRBV6-1 and TRBJ2-5; 9 nucleotides agree with TRBD2. This CDR3 is 14 amino acids long. V was clipped by 3 bases and J by 5 bases; unmatched bases: 4. The germline gives CDR1 MNHNS, CDR2 SASEGT.